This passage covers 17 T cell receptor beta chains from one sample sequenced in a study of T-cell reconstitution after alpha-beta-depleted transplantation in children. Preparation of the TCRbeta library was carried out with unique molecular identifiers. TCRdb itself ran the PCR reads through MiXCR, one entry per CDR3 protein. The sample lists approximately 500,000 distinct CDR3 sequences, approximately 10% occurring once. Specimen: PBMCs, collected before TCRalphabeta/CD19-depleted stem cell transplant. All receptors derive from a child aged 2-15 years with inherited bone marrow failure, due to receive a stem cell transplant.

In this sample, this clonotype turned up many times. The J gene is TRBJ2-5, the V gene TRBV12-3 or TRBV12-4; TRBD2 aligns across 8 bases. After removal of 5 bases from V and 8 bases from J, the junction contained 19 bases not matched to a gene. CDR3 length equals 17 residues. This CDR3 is CASSPDELVAGSITQYF. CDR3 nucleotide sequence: TGTGCCAGCAGTCCCGACGAGTTGGTAGCGGGGTCAATCACCCAGTACTTC.

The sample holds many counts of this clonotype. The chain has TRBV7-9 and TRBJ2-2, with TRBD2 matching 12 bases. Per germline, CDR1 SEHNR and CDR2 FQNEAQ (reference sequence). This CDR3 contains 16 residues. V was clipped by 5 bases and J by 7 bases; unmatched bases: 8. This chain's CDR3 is CASSPGLAGYSGELFF. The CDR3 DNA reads TGTGCCAGCAGCCCAGGACTAGCGGGATATAGCGGGGAGCTGTTTTTT. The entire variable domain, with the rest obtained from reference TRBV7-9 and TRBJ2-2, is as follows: DTGVSQNPRHKITKRGQNVTFRCDPISEHNRLYWYRQTLGQGPEFLTYFQNEAQLEKSRLLSDRFSAERPKGSFSTLEIQRTEQGDSAMYLCASSPGLAGYSGELFFGEGSRLTVL.

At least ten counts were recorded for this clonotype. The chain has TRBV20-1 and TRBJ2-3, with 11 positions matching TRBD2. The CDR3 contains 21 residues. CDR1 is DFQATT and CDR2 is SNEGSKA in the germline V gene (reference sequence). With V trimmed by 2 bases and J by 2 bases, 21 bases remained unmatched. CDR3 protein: CSARSKPQGSGRAWDTDTQYF. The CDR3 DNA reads TGCAGTGCTAGATCCAAGCCCCAGGGTAGCGGGAGGGCCTGGGACACAGATACGCAGTATTTT.

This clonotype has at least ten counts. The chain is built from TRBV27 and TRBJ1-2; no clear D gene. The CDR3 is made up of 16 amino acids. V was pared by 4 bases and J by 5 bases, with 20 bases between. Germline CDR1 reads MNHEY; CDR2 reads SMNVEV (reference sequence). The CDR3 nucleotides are TGTGCCAGCAGTTCGAACTGGGGTCCTGAAATTTATGGCTACACCTTC. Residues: CASSSNWGPEIYGYTF.

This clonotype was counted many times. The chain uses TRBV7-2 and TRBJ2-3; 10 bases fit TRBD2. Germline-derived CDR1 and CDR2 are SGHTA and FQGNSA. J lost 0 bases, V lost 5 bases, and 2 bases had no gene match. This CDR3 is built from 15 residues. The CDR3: CASSPTSGSTDTQYF. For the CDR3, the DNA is TGTGCCAGCAGCCCGACTAGCGGGAGCACAGATACGCAGTATTTT.

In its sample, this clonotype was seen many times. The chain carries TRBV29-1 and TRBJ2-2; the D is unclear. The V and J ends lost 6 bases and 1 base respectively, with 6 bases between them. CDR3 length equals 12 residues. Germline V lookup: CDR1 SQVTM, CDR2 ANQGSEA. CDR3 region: CSVTRNTGELFF. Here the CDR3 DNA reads TGCAGCGTCACAAGGAACACCGGGGAGCTGTTTTTT.

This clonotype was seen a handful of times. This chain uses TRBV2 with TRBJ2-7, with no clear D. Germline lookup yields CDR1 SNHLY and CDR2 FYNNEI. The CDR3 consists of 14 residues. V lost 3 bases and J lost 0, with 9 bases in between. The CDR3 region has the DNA TGTGCCAGCAGTGATCGCAATAGCTCCTACGAGCAGTACTTC. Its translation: CASSDRNSSYEQYF.

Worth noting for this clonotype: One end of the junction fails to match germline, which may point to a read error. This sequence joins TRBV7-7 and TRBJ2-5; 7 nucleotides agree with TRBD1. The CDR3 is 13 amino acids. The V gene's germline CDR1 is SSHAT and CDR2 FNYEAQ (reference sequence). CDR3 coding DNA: TGTGCTAGCAGCCGGGACAGTGTGGAGACCCAGTACTTC. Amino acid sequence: CASSRDSVETQYF.

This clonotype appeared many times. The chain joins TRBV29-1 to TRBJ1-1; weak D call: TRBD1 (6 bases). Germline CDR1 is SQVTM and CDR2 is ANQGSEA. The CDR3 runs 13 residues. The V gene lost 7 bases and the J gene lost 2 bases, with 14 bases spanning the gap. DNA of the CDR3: TGCAGCGCCGTGTGGACAGACAACACTGAAGCTTTCTTT. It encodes CSAVWTDNTEAFF.

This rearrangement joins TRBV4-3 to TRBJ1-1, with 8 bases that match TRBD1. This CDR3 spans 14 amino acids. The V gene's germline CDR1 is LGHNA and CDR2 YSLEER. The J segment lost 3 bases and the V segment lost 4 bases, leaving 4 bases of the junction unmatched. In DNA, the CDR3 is TGCGCCAGCAGCCTTCTGGACAGGGACACTGAAGCTTTCTTT. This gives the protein CASSLLDRDTEAFF.

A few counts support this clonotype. CDR3 protein: CASREQYEQYF. DNA of the CDR3: TGTGCCAGCAGAGAACAATACGAGCAGTACTTC. The V and J genes are TRBV12-3 or TRBV12-4 and TRBJ2-7; unclear D gene. Deletions cut 6 bases from V and 4 bases from J, with 7 bases between. The CDR3 length is 11 residues.

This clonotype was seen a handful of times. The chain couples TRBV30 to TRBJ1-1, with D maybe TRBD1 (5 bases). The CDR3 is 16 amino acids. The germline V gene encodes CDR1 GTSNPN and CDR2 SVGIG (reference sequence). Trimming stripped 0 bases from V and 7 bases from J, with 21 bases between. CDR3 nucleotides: TGTGCCTGGAGTGTCGGGGGTTTCCCCTACCTGGATGAAGCTTTCTTT. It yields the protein CAWSVGGFPYLDEAFF.

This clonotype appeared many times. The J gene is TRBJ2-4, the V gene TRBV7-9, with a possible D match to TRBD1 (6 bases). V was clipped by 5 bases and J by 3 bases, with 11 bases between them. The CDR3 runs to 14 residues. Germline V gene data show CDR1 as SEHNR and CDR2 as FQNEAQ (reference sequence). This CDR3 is CASSPQGGKNIQYF. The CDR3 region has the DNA TGTGCCAGCAGCCCACAGGGTGGCAAAAACATTCAGTACTTC.

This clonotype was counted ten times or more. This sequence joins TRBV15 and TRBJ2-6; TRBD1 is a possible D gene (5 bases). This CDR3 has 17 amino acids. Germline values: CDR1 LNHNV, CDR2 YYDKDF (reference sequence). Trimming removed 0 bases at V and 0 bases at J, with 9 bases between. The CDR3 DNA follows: TGTGCCACCAGCAGAGATTTAAGGGGCTCTGGGGCCAACGTCCTGACTTTC. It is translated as CATSRDLRGSGANVLTF.

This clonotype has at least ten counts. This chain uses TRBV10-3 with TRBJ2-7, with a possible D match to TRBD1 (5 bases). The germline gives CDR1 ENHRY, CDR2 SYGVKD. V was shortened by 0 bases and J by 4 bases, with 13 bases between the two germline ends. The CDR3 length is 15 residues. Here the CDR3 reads CAISESRDGVYEQYF. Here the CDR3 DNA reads TGTGCCATCAGTGAGTCCAGGGATGGGGTTTACGAGCAGTACTTC.

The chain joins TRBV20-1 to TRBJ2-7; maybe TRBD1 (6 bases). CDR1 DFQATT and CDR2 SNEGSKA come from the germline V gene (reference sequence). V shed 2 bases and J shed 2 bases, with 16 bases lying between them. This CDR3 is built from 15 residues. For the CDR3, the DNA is TGCAGTGCTAGACACCCAGGGGTAAGGACCTACGAGCAGTACTTC. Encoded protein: CSARHPGVRTYEQYF.

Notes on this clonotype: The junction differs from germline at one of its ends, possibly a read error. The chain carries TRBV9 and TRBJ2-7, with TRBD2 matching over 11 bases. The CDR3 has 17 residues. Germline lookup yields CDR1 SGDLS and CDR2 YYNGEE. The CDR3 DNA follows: TGTGCCGGCAGCGAGGCCGGGGGGACTAGCGGCTCCTACGAGCAGTACTTC. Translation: CAGSEAGGTSGSYEQYF.